These 14 T cell receptor beta chains were all obtained from the same sample, sequenced in a study of T cells expressing NK-cell markers. From the 5' RACE reads, TCRdb lists one entry per CDR3 protein and no DNA. In all, the sample yields some 600,000 distinct CDR3 sequences. Source material: blood T cells: a sorted CD56 or NKG2C T cell subset, CD4+ or CD8+ T cells, or bulk PBMC T cells (not recorded which). All receptors derive from a man younger than 30 in good health.

V and J are TRBV3-1 and TRBJ2-4; TCRdb's assignment of TRBD2 cannot be checked, as there is no DNA. The germline V gene has CDR1 LGHDT and CDR2 YNNKEL (reference sequence). The CDR3 extends over 15 amino acids. CDR3 in amino acids: CASSTPLASKNIQYF.

The CDR3 sequence: CASSQDRDLNQPQHF. The gene calls are TRBV4-3 and TRBJ1-5. Germline V gene lookup returns CDR1 LGHNA and CDR2 YSLEER. This CDR3 spans 15 amino acids.

The CDR3 sequence: CASSQSLGDTGELFF. This rearrangement joins TRBV4-2 to TRBJ2-2; the D gene TCRdb calls, TRBD1, cannot be checked with no DNA. Germline V gives CDR1 LGHNA, CDR2 YNFKEQ. CDR3 length: 15 amino acids.

The rearrangement links TRBV29-1 to TRBJ1-1; with no DNA, the TCRdb D assignment of TRBD1 cannot be verified. The CDR3 sequence is 15 residues long. Germline values: CDR1 SQVTM, CDR2 ANQGSEA. The CDR3 sequence is CSVDRDRGGDTEAFF.

The rearrangement uses TRBV27 and TRBJ1-6; the D call from TCRdb, TRBD1, cannot be confirmed without DNA. The V gene's germline CDR1 is MNHEY and CDR2 SMNVEV (reference sequence). CDR3 length: 15 residues. The CDR3 is CATRLPGVDNSPLHF.

The chain is built from TRBV5-1 and TRBJ1-1. The CDR3 has 16 residues. CDR1 and CDR2 (germline): SGHRS, YFSETQ. The CDR3 is CASSLVYGRMNTEAFF.

The rearrangement joins TRBV12-3 or TRBV12-4 to TRBJ2-1; TCRdb proposes TRBD1, but this gene call is untestable without DNA. The CDR3 has 14 residues. The CDR3 loop reads CASSSLVRADEQFF.

The chain couples TRBV20-1 to TRBJ2-1; the TRBD2 assignment by TCRdb is unverifiable without DNA. Germline V lookup: CDR1 DFQATT, CDR2 SNEGSKA (reference sequence). This CDR3 has 13 amino acids. The CDR3 region is CSADLLAGNEQFF.

V is TRBV7-2 and J is TRBJ2-3; TCRdb outputs TRBD1, but without DNA this stays unchecked. CDR1 is SGHTA and CDR2 is FQGNSA in the germline V gene. There are 12 residues in the CDR3. The CDR3 sequence: CASVRGSDTQYF.

The chain has TRBV11-2 and TRBJ2-2; TCRdb designates TRBD1, a call that cannot be tested without DNA. In germline, CDR1 is SGHAT, CDR2 FQNNGV. The CDR3 totals 16 residues. The CDR3 here is CASSSRWGTNTGELFF.

This rearrangement joins TRBV11-2 to TRBJ2-4; the TRBD2 assignment by TCRdb is unverifiable without DNA. In germline, CDR1 is SGHAT, CDR2 FQNNGV. CDR3 length equals 18 residues. CDR3 region: CASSRVAAVGVSKNIQYF.

The chain combines TRBV20-1 with TRBJ2-5; TCRdb calls TRBD2, which cannot be checked without DNA. This CDR3 has 15 residues. Germline V gene data show CDR1 as DFQATT and CDR2 as SNEGSKA (reference sequence). Here the CDR3 reads CSASSASGMDETQYF.

The chain couples TRBV7-8 to TRBJ2-1; the TRBD1 assignment by TCRdb is unverifiable without DNA. CDR3 length: 13 residues. Germline V gene lookup returns CDR1 SGHVS and CDR2 FQNEAQ. The CDR3 sequence: CASSGRDGNEQFF.

The chain carries TRBV20-1 and TRBJ1-2. Germline V gene sequence: CDR1 DFQATT, CDR2 SNEGSKA (reference sequence). The CDR3 is made up of 14 amino acids. CDR3 sequence: CSARDIDRVVGYTF.